These T cell receptor beta chains were read from a single sample in a study of a mutant IDH1 vaccine in newly diagnosed glioma. The assay was immunoSEQ multiplex PCR, and TCRdb's table has in-frame clones only and misses some. The sample consists of about 33,000 clones, roughly 82% of them appearing once. Antigens of these TCRs are unknown. The input for sequencing was PBMCs, taken from a glioma patient whose treatment included an IDH1 peptide vaccine. Receptors originate from a man aged 35 to 55 with glioma. CDR3s leave out the opening cysteine and the closing phenylalanine or tryptophan. Fields, in order: V gene, CDR3 length, J gene, CDR3 protein.

V gene: TRBV30
CDR3 length: 10
J gene: TRBJ1-1
CDR3 protein: AWNRVDTEAF

V gene: TRBV12-5
CDR3 length: 14
J gene: TRBJ2-1
CDR3 protein: ASGLPLRSHYNEQF

V gene: TRBV5-4
CDR3 length: 14
J gene: TRBJ2-3
CDR3 protein: ASSPAGDSDTDTQY

V gene: TRBV7-2
CDR3 length: 12
J gene: TRBJ1-6
CDR3 protein: ASSLTGLGSPLH

V gene: TRBV7-9
CDR3 length: 16
J gene: TRBJ1-4
CDR3 protein: ASSSDRVLSTIDEKLF

V gene: TRBV11-2
CDR3 length: 13
J gene: TRBJ2-1
CDR3 protein: ASSLRGTGDNEQF

V gene: TRBV7-8
CDR3 length: 11
J gene: TRBJ2-5
CDR3 protein: ASSPRGSETQY

V gene: TRBV30
CDR3 length: 15
J gene: TRBJ1-4
CDR3 protein: AWSPLPGQGGGEKLF

V gene: TRBV10-3
CDR3 length: 12
J gene: TRBJ1-1
CDR3 protein: ASVAGQANTEAF

V gene: TRBV4-2
CDR3 length: 13
J gene: TRBJ1-3
CDR3 protein: ASSQVPQAGNTIY

V gene: TRBV18
CDR3 length: 12
J gene: TRBJ2-7
CDR3 protein: ASSYGGNSYEQY

V gene: TRBV25-1
CDR3 length: 13
J gene: TRBJ2-1
CDR3 protein: ASSGGPPVRHEQF

V gene: TRBV2
CDR3 length: 10
J gene: TRBJ2-7
CDR3 protein: ASSEARYEQY

V gene: TRBV18
CDR3 length: 13
J gene: TRBJ1-5
CDR3 protein: ASSPGTPRDQPQH

V gene: TRBV6-5
CDR3 length: 12
J gene: TRBJ1-1
CDR3 protein: ASSYDYRGTEAF

V gene: TRBV7-8
CDR3 length: 11
J gene: TRBJ2-5
CDR3 protein: ASSAGLQETQY

V gene: TRBV15
CDR3 length: 13
J gene: TRBJ2-1
CDR3 protein: ATSIRRQGGREQF

V gene: TRBV10-2
CDR3 length: 9
J gene: TRBJ1-2
CDR3 protein: AVHREGGYT

V gene: TRBV11-2
CDR3 length: 13
J gene: TRBJ2-5
CDR3 protein: ASSPGTPGGETQY

V gene: TRBV6-5
CDR3 length: 12
J gene: TRBJ2-7
CDR3 protein: ASRLTGDSYEQY

V gene: TRBV2
CDR3 length: 10
J gene: TRBJ2-5
CDR3 protein: ASQQGPETQY

V gene: TRBV11-2
CDR3 length: 14
J gene: TRBJ2-5
CDR3 protein: ASSSGLAGPKETQY

V gene: TRBV19
CDR3 length: 15
J gene: TRBJ1-5
CDR3 protein: ASWNPTGRNSNQPQH

V gene: TRBV2
CDR3 length: 13
J gene: TRBJ2-3
CDR3 protein: ASRAASGTRHTQY

V gene: TRBV10-3
CDR3 length: 11
J gene: TRBJ2-3
CDR3 protein: ATEGRGTDTQY

V gene: TRBV4-3
CDR3 length: 15
J gene: TRBJ2-3
CDR3 protein: ASSQDKGTGDADTQY

V gene: TRBV7-2
CDR3 length: 12
J gene: TRBJ2-7
CDR3 protein: ASSHRGQVHEQY

V gene: TRBV6-6
CDR3 length: 14
J gene: TRBJ2-2
CDR3 protein: ASSIFRDKSPGELF

V gene: TRBV27
CDR3 length: 9
J gene: TRBJ1-1
CDR3 protein: ASSSDTEAF

V gene: TRBV2
CDR3 length: 14
J gene: TRBJ2-1
CDR3 protein: ASSEAAGPVYNEQF

V gene: TRBV6-4
CDR3 length: 14
J gene: TRBJ1-2
CDR3 protein: ASRETDRDPNYGYT

V gene: TRBV25-1
CDR3 length: 10
J gene: TRBJ2-5
CDR3 protein: ASRTGEETQY

V gene: TRBV5-4
CDR3 length: 15
J gene: TRBJ2-1
CDR3 protein: ASRGRGGAEAYNEQF

V gene: TRBV18
CDR3 length: 15
J gene: TRBJ2-5
CDR3 protein: ASSPGLAGEYQETQY

V gene: TRBV7-9
CDR3 length: 12
J gene: TRBJ1-1
CDR3 protein: ASSLVQGDTEAF

V gene: TRBV2
CDR3 length: 9
J gene: TRBJ2-7
CDR3 protein: ASSAGYEQY

V gene: TRBV2
CDR3 length: 10
J gene: TRBJ2-1
CDR3 protein: ASSEPYNEQF

V gene: TRBV6-6
CDR3 length: 11
J gene: TRBJ1-2
CDR3 protein: ASSYEGAYGYT

V gene: TRBV11-3
CDR3 length: 15
J gene: TRBJ1-5
CDR3 protein: ASSLGQNPGGNQPQH

V gene: TRBV7-8
CDR3 length: 13
J gene: TRBJ2-1
CDR3 protein: ASSPRGPSYNEQF

V gene: TRBV4-1
CDR3 length: 11
J gene: TRBJ1-2
CDR3 protein: ASSQGDNYGYT

V gene: TRBV5-4
CDR3 length: 11
J gene: TRBJ2-7
CDR3 protein: ASTLSGAREQY

V gene: TRBV10-3
CDR3 length: 9
J gene: TRBJ2-3
CDR3 protein: AIRDADTQY

V gene: TRBV5-6
CDR3 length: 11
J gene: TRBJ1-5
CDR3 protein: ASSLDTDQPQH

V gene: TRBV6-6
CDR3 length: 12
J gene: TRBJ2-7
CDR3 protein: ASRTASGPYEQY

V gene: TRBV12-5
CDR3 length: 14
J gene: TRBJ2-1
CDR3 protein: ASGPQTFTSYNEQF

V gene: TRBV27
CDR3 length: 13
J gene: TRBJ2-3
CDR3 protein: ASRTGQRPTDTQY

V gene: TRBV10-3
CDR3 length: 15
J gene: TRBJ1-1
CDR3 protein: ATTRTGRSEPGGEAF

V gene: TRBV9
CDR3 length: 13
J gene: TRBJ1-2
CDR3 protein: ASSVRTETNYGYT

V gene: TRBV5-6
CDR3 length: 12
J gene: TRBJ2-1
CDR3 protein: ASSLGTVYNEQF

V gene: TRBV27
CDR3 length: 15
J gene: TRBJ1-2
CDR3 protein: ASSSRTGGNENYGYT

V gene: TRBV19
CDR3 length: 13
J gene: TRBJ1-1
CDR3 protein: ASRDLGTVNTEAF

V gene: TRBV5-5
CDR3 length: 9
J gene: TRBJ2-1
CDR3 protein: ASSFHNEQF